The 16 T cell receptor beta chains in this list originate from one sample, sequenced in a study of blood T cells in healthy people across ages. The use of a sample-barcoded 5' primer and a J-beta primer mix characterized a second PCR of 7 to 11 cycles. Each CDR3 protein is one row after TCRdb ran MiXCR on the 5' RACE reads. The profile shows about 640,000 distinct CDR3 sequences, 45% to 65% of them singletons. The specimen sequenced was blood. Every receptor here comes from a man in his 60s in good health.

This clonotype showed up just once. This sequence joins TRBV27 and TRBJ2-7; D possibly corresponds to TRBD1 (5 bases). V gave up 6 bases and J gave up 0 bases, with 15 bases separating them. This CDR3 has 15 amino acids. Germline assignment: CDR1 MNHEY and CDR2 SMNVEV (reference sequence). The CDR3 here is CASSPDSSNSYEQYF. CDR3 in DNA: TGTGCCAGCAGCCCCGACAGTTCCAACTCCTACGAGCAGTACTTC.

This clonotype was detected once. This chain links TRBV19 with TRBJ2-1; no definite D call. Germline V CDR1 and CDR2: LNHDA, SQIVND (reference sequence). V was clipped by 2 bases and J by 5 bases, with 4 bases between them. This CDR3 region has 12 residues. The CDR3 sequence is CASSIYHNEQFF. The CDR3, as DNA: TGTGCCAGTAGTATATACCACAATGAGCAGTTCTTC.

The V gene is TRBV5-1, the J gene TRBJ2-2, with D possibly matching TRBD2 (6 bases). The CDR3 loop spans 15 amino acids. Germline V gene data show CDR1 as SGHRS and CDR2 as YFSETQ. V was shortened by 3 bases and J by 6 bases, with 15 bases between the two germline ends. In DNA, the CDR3 is TGCGCCAGCAGCTCGGAGGGACCGCCGGCCGGGGAGCTGTTTTTT. Translation gives CASSSEGPPAGELFF.

The chain employs TRBV6-6 and TRBJ2-4; the D gene is possibly TRBD2 (5 bases). CDR3 length: 13 residues. CDR1 and CDR2 (germline): MNHNY, SVGAGI (reference sequence). V lost 6 bases, J lost 7 bases, and 13 bases lay in between. CDR3 nucleotide sequence: TGTGCCAGCAGCGCCACCGAGGGCAACATTCAGTACTTC. This encodes CASSATEGNIQYF.

This clonotype has just a few counts. CDR3 coding DNA: TGTGCCAGCTCACCGTTAGGGGGTATCGGGACCAAAAACATTCAGTACTTC. Residues: CASSPLGGIGTKNIQYF. The chain links TRBV18 to TRBJ2-4; tentatively, D is TRBD1 (6 bases). Deletions cut 3 bases from V and 2 bases from J, with 17 bases between. CDR1 and CDR2 from the germline V gene are KGHSH and LQKENI. This CDR3 is built from 17 residues. The full variable domain, completed using reference TRBV18 and TRBJ2-4, is NAGVMQNPRHLVRRRGQEARLRCSPMKGHSHVYWYRQLPEEGLKFMVYLQKENIIDESGMPKERFSAEFPKEGPSILRIQQVVRGDSAAYFCASSPLGGIGTKNIQYFGAGTRLSVL.

This clonotype was recorded a few times. The chain links TRBV12-3 or TRBV12-4 to TRBJ1-2; no reliable D call. The CDR3 has 11 residues. V was clipped by 3 bases and J by 8 bases, with 7 bases between them. The CDR3 nucleotides read TGTGCCAGCAGTTTGGACCGGGGCTACACCTTC. As protein: CASSLDRGYTF.

V and J are TRBV6-2 or TRBV6-3 and TRBJ2-4, with 9 bases that match TRBD2. V gave up 2 bases and J gave up 5 bases; unmatched junction bases: 10. The CDR3 totals 17 residues. Germline V gene sequence: CDR1 MNHEY, CDR2 SVGEGT. CDR3 in amino acids: CASSYLLGSGGQNIQYF. DNA for the CDR3: TGTGCCAGCAGTTACCTCCTTGGGAGCGGGGGGCAAAACATTCAGTACTTC.

This clonotype was seen more than once but under ten times. This rearrangement joins TRBV27 to TRBJ1-1, with D unresolved. CDR3 size: 14 residues. Trimming removed 1 base from V and 6 bases from J, with 12 bases in between. CDR1 is MNHEY, CDR2 SMNVEV, per germline (reference sequence). The CDR3 nucleotides are TGTGCCAGCAGTTTATGCCCTCCCGTAGCTGAAGCTTTCTTT. As protein: CASSLCPPVAEAFF.

This clonotype was seen a handful of times. The chain joins TRBV2 to TRBJ1-5, with TRBD1 matching over 8 bases. There are 14 residues in the CDR3. CDR1 is SNHLY, CDR2 FYNNEI, per germline. J was trimmed by 7 bases and V by 6 bases; bases with no gene match: 8. The CDR3 sequence is CASSTGQGTQPQHF. DNA for the CDR3: TGTGCCAGCAGCACCGGACAGGGCACCCAGCCCCAGCATTTT.

This clonotype was found many times. The chain employs TRBV10-3 and TRBJ2-1; possible D gene TRBD2, 5 bases. The CDR3 length is 12 residues. CDR1 and CDR2 from the germline V gene are ENHRY and SYGVKD. V lost 6 bases, J lost 4 bases, and 7 bases lay in between. The CDR3 here is CAISGEYNEQFF. The CDR3 coding sequence is TGTGCCATCAGCGGGGAATACAATGAGCAGTTCTTC.

This clonotype was counted between two and nine times. The CDR3 is CASSSQAGRETQYF. DNA for the CDR3: TGCGCCAGCAGCTCCCAGGCGGGAAGGGAGACCCAGTACTTC. The chain uses TRBV5-1 and TRBJ2-5, with a tentative D call TRBD2 (6 bases). CDR1 and CDR2 (germline): SGHRS, YFSETQ. This CDR3 has 14 amino acids. Trimming took off 3 bases at V and 5 bases at J, with 14 bases between the two ends.

The chain carries TRBV28 and TRBJ2-1; TRBD2 matches 13 bases. J gave up 13 bases and V 6 bases, and 15 bases lay outside the gene matches. The CDR3 contains 16 residues. Germline V gene lookup returns CDR1 MDHEN and CDR2 SYDVKM. The CDR3 DNA is TGTGCCAGCAGCCCAGGGACTAGCGGGGAGGGAGAGACCCAGTTCTTC. It codes for CASSPGTSGEGETQFF.

This clonotype was counted a few times. The genes are TRBV28 and TRBJ2-7; D tentatively reads TRBD1 or TRBD2 (5 bases each). The CDR3 loop spans 14 amino acids. CDR1 and CDR2 (germline): MDHEN, SYDVKM. The V end was cut by 1 base, the J end by 2 bases, with 9 bases between. CDR3 sequence: CASSLSRGAYEQYF. The CDR3 nucleotides are TGTGCCAGCAGTTTATCTAGGGGAGCCTACGAGCAGTACTTC. Complete variable domain (other parts from reference TRBV28 and TRBJ2-7): DVKVTQSSRYLVKRTGEKVFLECVQDMDHENMFWYRQDPGLGLRLIYFSYDVKMKEKGDIPEGYSVSREKKERFSLILESASTNQTSMYLCASSLSRGAYEQYFGPGTRLTVT.

The chain recombines TRBV15 with TRBJ2-7, with TRBD2 identical over 8 bases. The CDR3 covers 15 residues. After removal of 1 base from V and 6 bases from J, the junction contained 8 bases not matched to a gene. Germline V gene lookup returns CDR1 LNHNV and CDR2 YYDKDF (reference sequence). CDR3 bases: TGTGCCACCAGCAGAGCGGGGGGGCAAGACTGCGAGCAGTACTTC. Protein product: CATSRAGGQDCEQYF.

This clonotype was observed once. V and J are TRBV20-1 and TRBJ1-4; tentatively, D is TRBD1 (5 bases). Trimming took off 6 bases at V and 3 bases at J, with 17 bases between the two ends. From germline, CDR1 is DFQATT and CDR2 SNEGSKA (reference sequence). The CDR3 loop spans 15 amino acids. The chain's CDR3 is CSAGDLWSSNEKLFF. CDR3 nucleotide sequence: TGCAGTGCAGGGGACCTATGGAGCTCTAATGAAAAACTGTTTTTT.

The rearrangement joins TRBV7-2 to TRBJ2-1; D may be TRBD2 (6 bases). The DNA end favors TRBJ2-7, so the J call may be wrong. Per the germline V gene, CDR1 is SGHTA and CDR2 is FQGNSA. This CDR3 spans 16 amino acids. This CDR3 reads CASSPSAGSSYNEQYF. DNA for the CDR3: TGTGCCAGCAGCCCCTCGGCGGGGAGCTCCTACAATGAGCAGTACTTC.